This TCR beta chain is from a study of CD8+ T cells in alopecia areata (dated by TCRdb to 2017 to 2018). With respect to the entire study: Treated patients were enrolled in an open-label pilot trial of oral tofacitinib, 5 to 10 mg twice daily, for moderate-to-severe alopecia areata. TCRbeta CDR3 regions were amplified by immunoSEQ multiplex PCR using 35 Vbeta forward and 13 Jbeta reverse primers. RNA was extracted with the PAXgene miRNA kit for fixed scalp, the miRNeasy kit for PBMCs, and the RNeasy kit for mouse skin. Human TCRbeta sequencing covered scalp tissue and sorted CD4+ and CD8+ peripheral blood T cells from patchy and totalis/universalis alopecia areata patients and healthy controls. Clonality in the scalp was compared among normal scalp (n=4), patchy alopecia areata scalp (n=8), and alopecia totalis/universalis scalp (n=8). Tofacitinib was administered for 6 to 18 months, and 6 months of follow-up off drug were then conducted to assess delayed response and recurrence. To study T cell clonal expansion in alopecia areata, the researchers applied high-throughput TCRbeta sequencing to both the C3H/HeJ mouse model and human patients. Patients on tofacitinib were biopsied at baseline and after 4 and 24 weeks of treatment, and several of the patients also had a later scalp biopsy.

Broader findings and caveats from the paper: Unlike mouse skin, which is dominated by gammadelta T cells, normal human skin has resident alphabeta T cells that are also sequenced, and this complicates analysis of the scalp TCR repertoire. Compared with mice, TCR sequences shared between patients were less clear, possibly partly because of HLA diversity across the patient population. Compared with normal scalp, lesional scalp, particularly in alopecia totalis/universalis, had higher clonality and more expanded CD8+ clones, which suggests antigenic drive.

The CDR3 has 11 amino acids, counting the end cysteine and phenylalanine. The sequence is cut down to CDR3 DNA, 33 bases in frame from base 1. In the germline V gene (reference sequence), CDR1 corresponds to DFQATT and CDR2 to SNEGSKA. V is shortened by 3 bases, J by 1 base, and the region joining them spans 4 bases. Worth noting for this clone: It has no known antigen specificity. No much larger clone is present one base from it, and per-base qualities are unavailable.

The library came from the immunoSEQ multiplex PCR assay. RNA was extracted from all samples and reverse transcribed into cDNA, which served as template for TCR sequencing. First-strand cDNA was synthesized using SuperScript III with a 2:1 mix of oligo-dT and random hexamers. A synthetic immune receptor repertoire was used to assess amplification bias, and residual bias was removed computationally. The original methods were these. After raw reads were preprocessed to remove errors, the CDR3 was defined following IMGT conventions as running from the conserved cysteine to phenylalanine. Clonality was computed as 1 minus the Shannon entropy, with the entropy normalized by log2 of the number of productive unique TCRs. Scalp TCRbeta sequences were cross-referenced with sorted blood CD4 and CD8 repertoires so that the CD4 or CD8 identity of scalp clones could be inferred. The table was pulled from immuneACCESS by TCRdb, which kept in-frame rearrangements only. Such tables lose some clones; where checked, under half of the loss comes from unresolved V genes, and the rest has no known cause. V, J and clone size derive from that table, while D and trimming were established from the DNA sequence. The sample table records 150,000 or so clones; around 47% of these occur just once. Of the sample, about 6.8% is held by the ten largest clones.

Peripheral blood and lesional scalp punch biopsies were obtained from patients with alopecia areata. PBMCs were separated by density centrifugation and stained for CD3, CD4 and CD8, after which CD4+ and CD8+ T cells were sorted on a FACSAria. The origin of this receptor is a human donor with alopecia areata. Sequencing used CD4+ T cells sorted from blood. Rearrangement joined TRBV20-1 to TRBJ2-7; no D gene call is confident. The DNA sequence is given as TGCAGTGCTAGTCATTCCTACGAGCAGTACTTC. Translation gives CSASHSYEQYF.